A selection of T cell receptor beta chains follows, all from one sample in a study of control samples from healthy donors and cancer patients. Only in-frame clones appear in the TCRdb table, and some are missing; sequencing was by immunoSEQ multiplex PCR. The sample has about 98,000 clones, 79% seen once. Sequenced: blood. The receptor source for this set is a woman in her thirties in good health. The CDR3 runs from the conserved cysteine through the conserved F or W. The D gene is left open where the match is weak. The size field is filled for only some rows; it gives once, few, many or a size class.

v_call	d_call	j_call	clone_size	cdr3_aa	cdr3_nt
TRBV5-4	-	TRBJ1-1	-	CASSSSLMGREAFF	TGTGCCAGCAGCTCCTCGTTAATGGGTCGTGAAGCTTTCTTT
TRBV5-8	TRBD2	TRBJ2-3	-	CASSLISGADTQYF	TGTGCCAGCAGCTTGATCAGCGGGGCGGATACGCAGTATTTT
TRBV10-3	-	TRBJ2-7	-	CAISGGYEQYF	TGTGCCATCAGTGGTGGCTACGAGCAGTACTTC
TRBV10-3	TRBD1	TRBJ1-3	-	CAISEQGDYSGNTIYF	TGTGCCATCAGTGAACAGGGGGACTACTCTGGAAACACCATATATTTT
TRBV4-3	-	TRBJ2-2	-	CASSQDRGGTGELFF	TGCGCCAGCAGCCAAGACAGGGGGGGAACCGGGGAGCTGTTTTTT
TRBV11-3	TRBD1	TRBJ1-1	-	CASSPGTGLGTEAFF	TGTGCCAGCAGTCCCGGGACAGGGCTAGGGACTGAAGCTTTCTTT
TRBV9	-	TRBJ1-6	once	CASSASDIHSPLHF	TGTGCCAGCAGCGCCTCGGACATTCATTCACCCCTCCACTTT
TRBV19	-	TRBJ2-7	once	CASSIDWGLYEQYF	TGTGCCAGTAGTATAGATTGGGGGTTGTACGAGCAGTACTTC
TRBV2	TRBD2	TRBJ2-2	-	CASTLAGAGELFF	TGTGCCAGCACACTCGCGGGGGCCGGGGAGCTGTTTTTT
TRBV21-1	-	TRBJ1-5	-	CASSKGRAEGYQPQHF	TGTGCCAGCAGCAAGGGGCGTGCAGAAGGATATCAGCCCCAGCATTTT
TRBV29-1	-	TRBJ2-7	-	CSATGQPPYEQYF	TGCAGCGCCACAGGGCAGCCCCCCTACGAGCAGTACTTC
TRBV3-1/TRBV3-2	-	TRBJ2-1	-	CASSLTSSYNEQFF	TGTGCCAGCAGCCTCACGAGCTCCTACAATGAGCAGTTCTTC
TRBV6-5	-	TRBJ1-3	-	CASIVVPSGNTIYF	TGTGCCAGCATAGTTGTGCCCTCTGGAAACACCATATATTTT
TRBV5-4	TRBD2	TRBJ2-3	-	CASSLARSSRLAGTDTQYF	TGTGCCAGCAGCTTGGCCAGGTCATCAAGACTAGCGGGCACAGATACGCAGTATTTT